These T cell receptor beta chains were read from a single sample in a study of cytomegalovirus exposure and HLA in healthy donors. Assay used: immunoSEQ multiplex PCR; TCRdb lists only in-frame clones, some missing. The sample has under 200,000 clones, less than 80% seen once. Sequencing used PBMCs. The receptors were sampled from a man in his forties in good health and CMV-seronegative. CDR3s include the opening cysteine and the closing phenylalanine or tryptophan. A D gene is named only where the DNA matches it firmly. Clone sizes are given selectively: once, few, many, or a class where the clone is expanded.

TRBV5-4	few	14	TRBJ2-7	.	CASSLGTRDYEQYF	TGTGCCAGCAGCTTGGGGACCCGGGACTACGAGCAGTACTTC
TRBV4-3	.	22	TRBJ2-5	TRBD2	CASSQDIGTAGLAGAFQETQYF	TGCGCCAGCAGCCAAGATATTGGGACAGCAGGACTAGCGGGAGCGTTTCAAGAGACCCAGTACTTC
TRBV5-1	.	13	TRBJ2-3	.	CASSRLSTDTQYF	TGCGCCAGCAGCCGACTTAGCACAGATACGCAGTATTTT
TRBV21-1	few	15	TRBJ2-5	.	CASSKGRQGQETQYF	TGTGCCAGCAGCAAGGGGAGACAGGGTCAAGAGACCCAGTACTTC
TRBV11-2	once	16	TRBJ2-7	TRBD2	CASSTGTSGYYYEQYF	TGTGCCAGCAGCACCGGGACTAGCGGGTATTACTACGAGCAGTACTTC
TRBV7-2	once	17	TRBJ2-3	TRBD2	CASSLVGLAGGRDTQYF	TGTGCCAGCAGCTTAGTGGGACTAGCGGGGGGGCGGGATACGCAGTATTTT
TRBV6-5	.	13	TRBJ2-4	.	CASRPGGADIQYF	TGTGCCAGCAGACCGGGCGGAGCGGACATTCAGTACTTC
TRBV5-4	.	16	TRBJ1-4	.	CASSLAGRTTNEKLFF	TGTGCCAGCAGCTTGGCCGGGAGGACAACTAATGAAAAACTGTTTTTT
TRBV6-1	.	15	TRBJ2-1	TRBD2	CASSGVAGGFDEQFF	TGTGCCAGCAGTGGTGTAGCGGGGGGGTTCGATGAGCAGTTCTTC
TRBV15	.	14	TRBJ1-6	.	CATAREGRASPLHF	TGTGCCACCGCTCGGGAAGGGAGGGCTTCACCCCTCCACTTT
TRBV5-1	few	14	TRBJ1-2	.	CASSLNQGLEGYTF	TGCGCCAGCAGCTTGAATCAGGGGCTTGAAGGCTACACCTTC
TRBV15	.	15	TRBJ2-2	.	CATSRDSSPTGELFF	TGTGCCACCAGCAGAGATAGCAGTCCTACCGGGGAGCTGTTTTTT
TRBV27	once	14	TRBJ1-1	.	CASRDTPEKTEAFF	TGTGCCAGCCGGGACACCCCCGAGAAAACTGAAGCTTTCTTT
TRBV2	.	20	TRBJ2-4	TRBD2	CASSDLGASGGAVFKNIQYF	TGTGCCAGCAGTGATCTTGGTGCTAGCGGGGGGGCCGTTTTCAAAAACATTCAGTACTTC
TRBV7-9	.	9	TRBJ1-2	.	CASSINRTF	TGTGCCAGCAGCATAAATCGGACCTTC
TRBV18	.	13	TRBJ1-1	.	CASSPRGGTEAFF	TGTGCCAGCTCACCAAGGGGAGGCACTGAAGCTTTCTTT
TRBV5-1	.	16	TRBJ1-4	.	CASSDRGGATNEKLFF	TGCGCCAGCAGCGATCGTGGAGGGGCAACTAATGAAAAACTGTTTTTT
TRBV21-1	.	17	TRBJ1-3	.	CASSKGVWRAPGNTIYF	TGTGCCAGCAGCAAAGGTGTTTGGAGGGCCCCTGGAAACACCATATATTTT
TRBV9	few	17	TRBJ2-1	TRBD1	CASSVELDRGFRNEQFF	TGTGCCAGCAGCGTAGAGCTGGACAGGGGATTTCGGAATGAGCAGTTCTTC
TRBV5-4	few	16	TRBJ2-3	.	CASSVLGRFGTDTQYF	TGTGCCAGCAGCGTACTAGGGCGCTTTGGGACAGATACGCAGTATTTT
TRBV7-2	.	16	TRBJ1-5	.	CASSPSGIGGNQPQHF	TGTGCCAGCAGCCCCTCAGGGATCGGTGGCAATCAGCCCCAGCATTTT
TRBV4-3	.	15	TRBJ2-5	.	CASSQDSGFQETQYF	TGCGCCAGCAGCCAAGATAGCGGATTTCAAGAGACCCAGTACTTC